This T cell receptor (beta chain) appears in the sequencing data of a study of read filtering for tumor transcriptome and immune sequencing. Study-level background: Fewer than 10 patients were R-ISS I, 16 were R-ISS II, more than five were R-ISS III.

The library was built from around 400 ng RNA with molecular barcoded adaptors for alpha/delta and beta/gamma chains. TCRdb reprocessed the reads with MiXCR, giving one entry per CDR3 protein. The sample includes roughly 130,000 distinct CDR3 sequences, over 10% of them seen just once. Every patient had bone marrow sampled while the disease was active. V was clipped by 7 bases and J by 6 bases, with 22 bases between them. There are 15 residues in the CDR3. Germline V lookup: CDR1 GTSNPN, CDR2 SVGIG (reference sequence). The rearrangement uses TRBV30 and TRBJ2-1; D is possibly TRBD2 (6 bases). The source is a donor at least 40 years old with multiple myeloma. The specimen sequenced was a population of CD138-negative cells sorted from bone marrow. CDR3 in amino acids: CASDRRDLVTNEQFF. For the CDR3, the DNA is TGTGCCTCCGACCGTCGGGACTTAGTCACCAATGAGCAGTTCTTC.